This T cell receptor (beta chain) originates from a study of T cell responses to AZD1222 COVID-19 vaccine. Study-level points and caveats: Spike regions recognized by vaccine-associated CD4 TCRs spanned the protein, led by 160-218 and 743-854. Researchers took repertoire samples only after the peak T cell response had come.

TCRdb's copy holds only in-frame clones and misses some; the assay was immunoSEQ multiplex PCR. In the table there are about 72,000 clones, around 87% of which are singletons. In regard to this clone: The antigen is unknown.

V lost 5 bases, J lost 1 base, and 9 bases lay in between. This CDR3 is 14 amino acids long. Germline CDR1 is MDHEN and CDR2 is SYDVKM. Sequencing was performed on peripheral blood, taken on day 0 of AZD1222 vaccination. The receptor comes from an adult in good health. V is TRBV28 and J is TRBJ1-5; TRBD1 might be the D (6 bases). CDR3 residues: CASSQDSSNQPQHF. CDR3 DNA sequence: TGTGCCAGCAGTCAGGACAGCAGCAATCAGCCCCAGCATTTT.